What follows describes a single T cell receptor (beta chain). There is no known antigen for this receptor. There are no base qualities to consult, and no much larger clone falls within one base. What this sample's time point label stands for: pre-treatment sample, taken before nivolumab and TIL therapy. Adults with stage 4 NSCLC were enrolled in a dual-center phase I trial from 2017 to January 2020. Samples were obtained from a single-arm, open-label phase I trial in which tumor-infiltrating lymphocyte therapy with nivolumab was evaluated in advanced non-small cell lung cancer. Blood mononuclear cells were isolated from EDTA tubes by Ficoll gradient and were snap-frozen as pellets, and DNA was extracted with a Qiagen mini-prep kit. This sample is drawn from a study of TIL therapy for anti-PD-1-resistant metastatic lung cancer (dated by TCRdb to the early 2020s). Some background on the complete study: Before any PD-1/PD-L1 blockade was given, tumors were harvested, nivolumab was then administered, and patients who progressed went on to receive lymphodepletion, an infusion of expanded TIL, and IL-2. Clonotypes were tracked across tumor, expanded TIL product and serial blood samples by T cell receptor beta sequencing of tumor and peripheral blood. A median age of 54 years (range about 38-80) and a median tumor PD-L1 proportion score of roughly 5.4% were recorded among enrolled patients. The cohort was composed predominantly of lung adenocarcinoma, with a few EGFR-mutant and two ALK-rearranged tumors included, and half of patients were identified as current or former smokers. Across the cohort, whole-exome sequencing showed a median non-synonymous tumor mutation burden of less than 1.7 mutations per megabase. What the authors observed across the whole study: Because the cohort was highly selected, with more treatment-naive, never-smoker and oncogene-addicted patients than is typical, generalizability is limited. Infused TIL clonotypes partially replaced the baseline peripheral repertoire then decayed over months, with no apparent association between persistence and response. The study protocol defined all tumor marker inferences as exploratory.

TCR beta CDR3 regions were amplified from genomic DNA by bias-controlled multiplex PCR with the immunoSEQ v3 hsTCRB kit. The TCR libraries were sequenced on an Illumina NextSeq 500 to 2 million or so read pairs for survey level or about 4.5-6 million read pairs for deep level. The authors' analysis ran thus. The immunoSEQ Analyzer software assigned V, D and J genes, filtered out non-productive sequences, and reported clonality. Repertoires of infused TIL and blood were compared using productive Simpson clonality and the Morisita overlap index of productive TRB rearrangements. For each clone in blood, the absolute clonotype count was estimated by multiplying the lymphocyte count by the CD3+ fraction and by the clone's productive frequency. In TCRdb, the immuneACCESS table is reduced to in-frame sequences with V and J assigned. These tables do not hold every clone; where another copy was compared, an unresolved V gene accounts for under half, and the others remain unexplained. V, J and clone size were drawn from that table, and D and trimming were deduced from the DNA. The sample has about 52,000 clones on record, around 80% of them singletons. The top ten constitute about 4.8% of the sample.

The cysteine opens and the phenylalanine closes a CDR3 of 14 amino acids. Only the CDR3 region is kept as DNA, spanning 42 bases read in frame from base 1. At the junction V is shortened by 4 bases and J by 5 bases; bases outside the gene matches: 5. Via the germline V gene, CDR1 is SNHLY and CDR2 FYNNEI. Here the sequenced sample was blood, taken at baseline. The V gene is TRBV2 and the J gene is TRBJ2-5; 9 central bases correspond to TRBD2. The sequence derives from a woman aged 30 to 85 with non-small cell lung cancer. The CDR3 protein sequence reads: CASSAPSGAETQYF. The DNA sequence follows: TGTGCCAGCAGTGCCCCTAGCGGGGCTGAGACCCAGTACTTC. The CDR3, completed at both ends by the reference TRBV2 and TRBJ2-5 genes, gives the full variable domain EPEVTQTPSHQVTQMGQEVILRCVPISNHLYFYWYRQILGQKVEFLVSFYNNEISEKSEIFDDQFSVERPDGSNFTLKIRSTKLEDSAMYFCASSAPSGAETQYFGPGTRLLVL.